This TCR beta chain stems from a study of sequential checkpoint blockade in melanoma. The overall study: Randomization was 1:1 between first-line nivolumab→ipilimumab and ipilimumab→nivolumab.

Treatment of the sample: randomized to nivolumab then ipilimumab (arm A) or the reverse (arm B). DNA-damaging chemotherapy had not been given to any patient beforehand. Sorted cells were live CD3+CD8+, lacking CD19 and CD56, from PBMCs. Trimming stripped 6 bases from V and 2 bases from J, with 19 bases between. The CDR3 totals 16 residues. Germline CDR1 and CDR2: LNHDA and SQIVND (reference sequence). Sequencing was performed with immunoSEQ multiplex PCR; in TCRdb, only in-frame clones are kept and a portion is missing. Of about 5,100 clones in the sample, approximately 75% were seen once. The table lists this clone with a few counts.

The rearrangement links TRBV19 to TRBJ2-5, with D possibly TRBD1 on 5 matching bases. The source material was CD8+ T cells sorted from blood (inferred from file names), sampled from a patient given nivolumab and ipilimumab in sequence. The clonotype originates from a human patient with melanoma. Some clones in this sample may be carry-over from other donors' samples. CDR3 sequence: CASSPNHRRDQETQYF. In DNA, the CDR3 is TGTGCCAGTAGCCCGAATCACAGGAGAGATCAAGAGACCCAGTACTTC. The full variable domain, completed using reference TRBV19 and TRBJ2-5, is DGGITQSPKYLFRKEGQNVTLSCEQNLNHDAMYWYRQDPGQGLRLIYYSQIVNDFQKGDIAEGYSVSREKKESFPLTVTSAQKNPTAFYLCASSPNHRRDQETQYFGPGTRLLVL.